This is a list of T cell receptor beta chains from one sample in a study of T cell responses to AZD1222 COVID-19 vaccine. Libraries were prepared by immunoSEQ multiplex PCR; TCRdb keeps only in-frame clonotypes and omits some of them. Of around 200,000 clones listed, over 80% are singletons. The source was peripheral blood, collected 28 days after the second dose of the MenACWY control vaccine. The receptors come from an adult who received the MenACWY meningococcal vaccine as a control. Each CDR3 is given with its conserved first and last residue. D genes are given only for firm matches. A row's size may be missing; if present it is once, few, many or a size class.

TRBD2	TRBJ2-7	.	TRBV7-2	CASSLTSGPSHYEQYF	TGTGCCAGCAGCTTAACTAGCGGTCCCTCCCACTACGAGCAGTACTTC
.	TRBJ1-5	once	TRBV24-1	CATSDPNQPQHF	TGTGCCACCAGTGATCCTAATCAGCCCCAGCATTTT
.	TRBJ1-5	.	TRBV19	CASSTRGGPSPQHF	TGTGCCAGTAGTACCCGGGGAGGGCCGTCGCCCCAGCATTTT
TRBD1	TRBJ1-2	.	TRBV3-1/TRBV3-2	CASSHRDRGGYGYTF	TGTGCCAGCAGCCACCGGGACAGGGGGGGCTATGGCTACACCTTC
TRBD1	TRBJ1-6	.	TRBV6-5	CASKTTGRRNSPLHF	TGTGCCAGCAAAACGACAGGGAGACGAAATTCACCCCTCCACTTT
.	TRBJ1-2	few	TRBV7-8	CASSLEVGVGGVGYTF	TGTGCCAGCAGCTTAGAGGTTGGGGTTGGGGGTGTGGGCTACACCTTC
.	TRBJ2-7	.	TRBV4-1	CASKRTLPDYEQYF	TGCGCCAGCAAGAGAACCTTACCCGACTACGAGCAGTACTTC
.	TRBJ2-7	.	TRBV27	CASSYNGPSEQYF	TGTGCCAGCAGTTACAACGGACCCTCTGAGCAGTACTTC
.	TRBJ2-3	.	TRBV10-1	CASSESWTVPDTQYF	TGCGCCAGCAGTGAGTCGTGGACAGTTCCAGATACGCAGTATTTT
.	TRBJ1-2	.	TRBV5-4	CASSPGGVGLGYGYTF	TGTGCCAGCAGCCCCGGGGGGGTAGGTCTCGGCTATGGCTACACCTTC
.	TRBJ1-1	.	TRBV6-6	CASISGPSPVDTEAFF	TGTGCCAGCATATCCGGACCGTCTCCCGTCGACACTGAAGCTTTCTTT
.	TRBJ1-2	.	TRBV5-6	CASSLGTQGSNGYTF	TGTGCCAGCAGCTTGGGGACGCAGGGGTCGAATGGCTACACCTTC
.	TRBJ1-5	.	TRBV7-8	CASSPPRRYSVNQPQHF	TGTGCCAGCAGCCCTCCGCGCCGATACAGCGTCAATCAGCCCCAGCATTTT
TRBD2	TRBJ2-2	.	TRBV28	CASTLAGEANTGELFF	TGTGCCAGCACACTAGCGGGGGAAGCGAACACCGGGGAGCTGTTTTTT
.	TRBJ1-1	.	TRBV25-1	CASSSGGRTTEAFF	TGTGCCAGCAGTTCGGGGGGTAGGACCACTGAAGCTTTCTTT
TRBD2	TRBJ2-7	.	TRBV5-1	CASSLDAGGLYEQYF	TGCGCCAGCAGCTTGGATGCGGGGGGTCTTTACGAGCAGTACTTC
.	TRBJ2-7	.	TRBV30	CAWSRGGPPTEQYF	TGTGCCTGGAGTAGGGGGGGCCCCCCCACCGAGCAGTACTTC
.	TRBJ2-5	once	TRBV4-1	CASSQAIMGGAQETQYF	TGCGCCAGCAGCCAAGCTATTATGGGGGGCGCACAAGAGACCCAGTACTTC
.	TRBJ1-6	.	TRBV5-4	CASSSFYNSPLHF	TGTGCCAGCAGCTCGTTCTATAATTCACCCCTCCACTTT
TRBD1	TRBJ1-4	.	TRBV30	CAWSVGGSDEKLFF	TGTGCCTGGAGTGTAGGGGGCTCTGATGAAAAACTGTTTTTT
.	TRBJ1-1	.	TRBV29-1	CSVRSAGRTEAFF	TGCAGCGTCCGATCAGCAGGGCGTACTGAAGCTTTCTTT
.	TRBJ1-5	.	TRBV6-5	CASSSNGQGNQPQHF	TGTGCCAGCAGTTCCAATGGGCAGGGGAATCAGCCCCAGCATTTT
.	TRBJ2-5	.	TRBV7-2	CASSLGAGKETQYF	TGTGCCAGCAGCTTAGGTGCAGGGAAAGAGACCCAGTACTTC
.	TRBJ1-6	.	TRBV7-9	CATQSGPAGSSSPLHF	TGTGCCACCCAAAGTGGGCCAGCGGGTAGTAGTTCACCCCTCCACTTT
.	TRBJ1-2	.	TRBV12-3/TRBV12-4	CASSPTAYGYTF	TGTGCCAGCAGTCCGACAGCATATGGCTACACCTTC
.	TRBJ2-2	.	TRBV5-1	CASSLAPASNTGELFF	TGCGCCAGCAGCTTGGCCCCGGCTTCGAACACCGGGGAGCTGTTTTTT
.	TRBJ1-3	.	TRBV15	CATSNRGELGNTIYF	TGTGCCACCAGCAACCGAGGGGAACTAGGAAACACCATATATTTT
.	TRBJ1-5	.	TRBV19	CASIEESRYSNQPQHF	TGTGCCAGTATTGAGGAATCCAGGTATAGCAATCAGCCCCAGCATTTT
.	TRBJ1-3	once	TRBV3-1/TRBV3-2	CASSQQALSGNTIYF	TGTGCCAGCAGCCAACAGGCTCTCTCTGGAAACACCATATATTTT
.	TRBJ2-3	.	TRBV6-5	CASRGLTDTQYF	TGTGCCAGCAGAGGTCTAACGGATACGCAGTATTTT
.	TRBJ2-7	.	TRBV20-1	CSARVQWEQYF	TGCAGTGCTAGAGTGCAGTGGGAGCAGTACTTC
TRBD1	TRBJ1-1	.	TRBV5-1	CASSLQGGAWNTEAFF	TGCGCCAGCAGCTTGCAGGGGGGCGCCTGGAACACTGAAGCTTTCTTT
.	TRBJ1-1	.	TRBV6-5	CASSYSNRGALLEAFF	TGTGCCAGCAGTTACTCGAATCGGGGGGCCCTTTTGGAAGCTTTCTTT
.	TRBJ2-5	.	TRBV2	CASSNTPETQYF	TGTGCCAGCAGCAACACCCCGGAGACCCAGTACTTC
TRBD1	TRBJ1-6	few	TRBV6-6	CASSWDRGSYNSPLHF	TGTGCCAGCAGTTGGGACAGGGGATCCTATAATTCACCCCTCCACTTT
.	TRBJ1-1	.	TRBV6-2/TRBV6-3	CASSYSGRVTEAFF	TGTGCCAGCAGTTACTCAGGCAGGGTCACTGAAGCTTTCTTT
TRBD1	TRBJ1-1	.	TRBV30	CAWSAGQLNTEAFF	TGTGCCTGGAGTGCGGGACAGCTGAACACTGAAGCTTTCTTT
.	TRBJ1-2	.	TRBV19	CATRRLGYGYTF	TGTGCCACCCGTAGGTTGGGCTATGGCTACACCTTC
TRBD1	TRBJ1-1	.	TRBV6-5	CASPGQMNTEAFF	TGTGCCAGTCCGGGACAGATGAACACTGAAGCTTTCTTT
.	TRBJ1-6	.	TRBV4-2	CASSQGGTEGSPLHF	TGTGCCAGCAGCCAGGGCGGGACGGAGGGGTCACCCCTCCACTTT
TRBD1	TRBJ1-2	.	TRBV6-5	CASTFDRGRNYGYTF	TGTGCCAGCACGTTTGACAGGGGACGGAACTATGGCTACACCTTC
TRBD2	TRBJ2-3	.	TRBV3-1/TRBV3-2	CASSRSGGAADTQYF	TGTGCCAGCAGCCGTAGCGGGGGGGCGGCGGATACGCAGTATTTT
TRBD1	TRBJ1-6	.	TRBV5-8	CASSIQGASNSPLHF	TGTGCCAGCAGCATACAGGGGGCTAGTAATTCACCCCTCCACTTT
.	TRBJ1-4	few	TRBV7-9	CASSPPTPAFEKLFF	TGTGCCAGCAGCCCACCGACACCTGCTTTCGAAAAACTGTTTTTT
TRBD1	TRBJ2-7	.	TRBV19	CASSIGTGPVYEQYF	TGTGCCAGTAGTATAGGGACAGGCCCGGTCTACGAGCAGTACTTC
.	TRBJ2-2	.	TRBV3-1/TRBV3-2	CASSPRGAGTGELFF	TGTGCCAGCAGCCCCCGGGGAGCGGGCACCGGGGAGCTGTTTTTT
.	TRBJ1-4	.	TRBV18	CASSPRATNEKLFF	TGTGCCAGCTCCCCTAGAGCAACTAATGAAAAACTGTTTTTT
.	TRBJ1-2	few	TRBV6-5	CASSYDEFYGYTF	TGTGCCAGCAGTTATGATGAATTCTATGGCTACACCTTC
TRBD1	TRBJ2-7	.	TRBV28	CASSGRDRATYEQYF	TGTGCCAGCAGTGGGCGGGACAGGGCGACCTACGAGCAGTACTTC